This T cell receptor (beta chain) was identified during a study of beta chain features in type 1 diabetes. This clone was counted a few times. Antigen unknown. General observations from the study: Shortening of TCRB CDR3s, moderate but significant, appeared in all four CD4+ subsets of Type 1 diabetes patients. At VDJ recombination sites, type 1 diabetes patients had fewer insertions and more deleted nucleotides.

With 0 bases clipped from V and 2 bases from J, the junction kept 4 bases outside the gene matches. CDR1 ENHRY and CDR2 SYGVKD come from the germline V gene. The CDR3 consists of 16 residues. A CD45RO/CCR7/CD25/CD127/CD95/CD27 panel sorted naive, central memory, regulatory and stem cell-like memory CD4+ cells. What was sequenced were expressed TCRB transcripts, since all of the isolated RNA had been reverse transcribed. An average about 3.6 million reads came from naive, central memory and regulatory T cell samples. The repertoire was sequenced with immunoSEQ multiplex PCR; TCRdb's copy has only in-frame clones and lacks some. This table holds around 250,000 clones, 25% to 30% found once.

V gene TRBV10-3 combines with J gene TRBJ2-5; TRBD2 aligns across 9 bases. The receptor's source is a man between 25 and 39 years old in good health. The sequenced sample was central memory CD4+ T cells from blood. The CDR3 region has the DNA TGTGCCATCAGTGAGTCAAGCGGGGGGCAGCAAGAGACCCAGTACTTC. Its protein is CAISESSGGQQETQYF.